One sample yielded the 25 T cell receptor beta chains listed below, sequenced in a study of response to subunit inactivated influenza vaccine. TCRdb reprocessed the RT-PCR reads with MiXCR, giving one entry per CDR3 protein. The sample has about 580,000 distinct CDR3 sequences, less than 15% seen once. Source: PBMCs from blood, taken roughly 12 days after vaccination. The receptor source for this set is a man aged 50 to 59 who received an inactivated influenza vaccine.

V usage is TRBV4-3 and J usage is TRBJ2-3; the D gene is possibly TRBD2 (6 bases). Germline-derived CDR1 and CDR2 are LGHNA and YSLEER. The CDR3 has 17 amino acids. With 0 bases removed from V and 3 bases from J, the gap between germline ends came to 16 bases. The CDR3: CASSQEESGGPTDTQYF. The CDR3, as DNA: TGCGCCAGCAGCCAAGAAGAATCTGGAGGGCCGACAGATACGCAGTATTTT.

The chain combines TRBV28 with TRBJ2-2; TRBD1 agrees at 9 bases. Germline CDR1 reads MDHEN; CDR2 reads SYDVKM. After removal of 6 bases from V and 3 bases from J, the junction contained 8 bases not matched to a gene. The CDR3 runs 16 residues. In nucleotides, the CDR3 is TGTGCCAGCAGCCGCACAGGGGGCGCTTACACCGGGGAGCTGTTTTTT. The encoded protein is CASSRTGGAYTGELFF. The complete variable domain, with remaining parts taken from reference TRBV28 and TRBJ2-2, reads DVKVTQSSRYLVKRTGEKVFLECVQDMDHENMFWYRQDPGLGLRLIYFSYDVKMKEKGDIPEGYSVSREKKERFSLILESASTNQTSMYLCASSRTGGAYTGELFFGEGSRLTVL.

This rearrangement joins TRBV5-1 to TRBJ1-1; D uncertain. Germline CDR1 reads SGHRS; CDR2 reads YFSETQ. V gave up 0 bases and J gave up 1 base, with 19 bases separating them. CDR3 length equals 18 residues. The CDR3 loop is CASSLGAHPGIRNTEAFF. The CDR3 nucleotides are TGCGCCAGCAGCTTGGGGGCCCATCCGGGGATAAGGAACACTGAAGCTTTCTTT.

A few counts support this clonotype. Being one base from a much bigger clone, this may be a read error. The chain is built from TRBV10-3 and TRBJ1-2, with D possibly TRBD1 on 5 matching bases. The germline CDR1 and CDR2 sequences are ENHRY and SYGVKD. CDR3 size: 12 residues. Trimming took off 6 bases at V and 6 bases at J, with 11 bases between the two ends. CDR3 nucleotides: TGTGCCATCAGCCTCGGGGGGGATGGCTACACCTTC. It translates to CAISLGGDGYTF.

J is TRBJ2-5 and V is TRBV7-9; D is perhaps TRBD1 (7 bases). The V and J ends lost 2 bases and 2 bases respectively, with 15 bases between them. This CDR3 spans 16 amino acids. From germline, CDR1 is SEHNR and CDR2 FQNEAQ (reference sequence). The CDR3 DNA reads TGTGCCAGCAGCTTAAGGAGGGGGCCGAGGCAAGAGACCCAGTACTTC. Protein sequence: CASSLRRGPRQETQYF.

This clonotype was counted only a few times. The chain is built from TRBV7-2 and TRBJ2-3; D not resolved. The germline gives CDR1 SGHTA, CDR2 FQGNSA. This CDR3 comprises 15 residues. Trimming pared 5 bases from V and 2 bases from J, leaving 14 bases between. CDR3 nucleotide sequence: TGTGCCAGCAGCCTCGACTCTCAACACACAGATACGCAGTATTTT. This translates into CASSLDSQHTDTQYF.

V and J are TRBV3-1 and TRBJ2-3; D unresolved. The V end lost 0 bases, the J end lost 10 bases, and 8 bases lay between the germline ends. This CDR3 has 12 residues. CDR1 and CDR2 (germline): LGHDT, YNNKEL (reference sequence). The CDR3 loop reads CASSQDTYPQYF. CDR3 DNA sequence: TGTGCCAGCAGCCAAGACACGTATCCGCAGTATTTT.

This clonotype was seen many times. The chain couples TRBV7-3 to TRBJ2-3, with 9 bases fitting TRBD2. Trimming at V came to 7 bases and at J to 4 bases, leaving 6 bases not matched to a gene. This CDR3 has 14 residues. Germline V gene sequence: CDR1 SGHTA, CDR2 FQGTGA. The CDR3 protein is CASNSRGGSDTQYF. The CDR3 DNA reads as TGTGCCAGCAATTCGCGGGGGGGCTCAGATACGCAGTATTTT.

This clonotype showed up just once. The chain is built from TRBV5-1 and TRBJ2-7; D is perhaps TRBD1 (6 bases). Looked up from germline, CDR1 is SGHRS and CDR2 is YFSETQ. CDR3 size: 14 residues. The V and J ends lost 4 bases and 3 bases respectively, with 14 bases between them. The CDR3 nucleotides read TGCGCCAGCAGCATCCTACAGGGTGACTACGAGCAGTACTTC. Amino acids: CASSILQGDYEQYF.

This clonotype showed up many times. The J gene is TRBJ1-1, the V gene TRBV12-3 or TRBV12-4, with a weak D call TRBD1 (6 bases). V lost 1 base, J lost 7 bases, and 10 bases lay in between. The CDR3 contains 13 residues. CDR3 sequence reads: CASSLGTDGEAFF. DNA for the CDR3: TGTGCCAGCAGTTTAGGGACAGACGGTGAAGCTTTCTTT.

This clonotype was recorded a few times. The DNA for the CDR3 is TGTGCCAGCGTGGGGACTAGCGGCCACACAGATACGCAGTATTTT. Translating it yields CASVGTSGHTDTQYF. J is TRBJ2-3 and V is TRBV6-2 or TRBV6-3; 11 positions match TRBD2. With 8 bases clipped from V and 2 bases from J, the junction kept 6 bases outside the gene matches. CDR1 and CDR2 from the germline V gene are MNHEY and SVGEGT. This CDR3 comprises 15 residues.

The rearrangement links TRBV10-3 to TRBJ2-5; weak D call: TRBD2 (6 bases). Germline V gene lookup returns CDR1 ENHRY and CDR2 SYGVKD. V was pared by 2 bases and J by 9 bases, with 22 bases between. The CDR3 sequence is 16 residues long. CDR3 in DNA: TGTGCCATCAGTGAGGCAACCGGGAGTATCGGTGGGCCCCAGTACTTC. Protein sequence: CAISEATGSIGGPQYF.

In its sample, this clonotype was seen a few times. This sequence joins TRBV29-1 and TRBJ2-7; 7 nucleotides match TRBD2. The V and J ends lost 2 bases and 3 bases, in that order; junction bases with no gene match: 1. This CDR3 comprises 12 residues. The germline V gene encodes CDR1 SQVTM and CDR2 ANQGSEA. The chain's CDR3 is CSVESGVYEQYF. The DNA for the CDR3 is TGCAGCGTTGAAAGCGGGGTCTACGAGCAGTACTTC.

The chain carries TRBV28 and TRBJ2-6; the D is unclear. CDR3 length: 16 residues. Looked up from germline, CDR1 is MDHEN and CDR2 is SYDVKM. Trimming cost V 1 base and J 4 bases, with 11 bases left between them. CDR3 sequence: CASSLYFGFGANVLTF. The CDR3 DNA reads TGTGCCAGCAGTTTATACTTTGGGTTCGGGGCCAACGTCCTGACTTTC. The entire variable domain, with the rest obtained from reference TRBV28 and TRBJ2-6, is as follows: DVKVTQSSRYLVKRTGEKVFLECVQDMDHENMFWYRQDPGLGLRLIYFSYDVKMKEKGDIPEGYSVSREKKERFSLILESASTNQTSMYLCASSLYFGFGANVLTFGAGSRLTVL.

The V gene is TRBV24-1, the J gene TRBJ2-3; no firm D call. This CDR3 is built from 13 residues. Germline V CDR1 and CDR2: KGHDR, SFDVKD. The ends were cut back, 1 base at V and 2 bases at J, with 3 bases in the middle. CDR3: CATSDFSTDTQYF. CDR3 sequence (DNA): TGTGCCACCAGTGATTTTTCCACAGATACGCAGTATTTT.

This clonotype was observed a few times. The chain has TRBV4-1 and TRBJ2-5; tentative D call: TRBD2 (5 bases). The germline V gene encodes CDR1 MGHRA and CDR2 YSYEKL. The CDR3 has 14 residues. Trimming shortened V by 2 bases and J by 1 base, and 8 bases separated the two germline ends. In nucleotides, the CDR3 is TGCGCCAGCAGCCAAATGGACTCCCAAGAGACCCAGTACTTC. Translating gives CASSQMDSQETQYF.

This clonotype was counted a few times. The genes are TRBV4-1 and TRBJ1-5, with D uncertain. V lost 6 bases, J lost 0 bases, and 18 bases lay in between. Germline CDR1 is MGHRA and CDR2 is YSYEKL. The CDR3 consists of 17 residues. Here the CDR3 reads CASRTRFIRDSNQPQHF. The CDR3 DNA sequence: TGCGCCAGCAGGACAAGATTTATAAGGGATAGCAATCAGCCCCAGCATTTT.

Many counts were recorded for this clonotype. The V and J genes are TRBV9 and TRBJ1-4; 8 bases fit TRBD1. The V gene's germline CDR1 is SGDLS and CDR2 YYNGEE. There are 16 residues in the CDR3. The junction had 9 bases not matched to a gene; V was cut back by 3 bases and J by 5 bases. CDR3 in DNA: TGTGCCAGCAGCGCCGGGGCCAGGGGGCGGAATGAAAAACTGTTTTTT. Its translation: CASSAGARGRNEKLFF.

This clonotype was counted between two and nine times. The genes are TRBV7-9 and TRBJ1-2; D ambiguous. The V gene's germline CDR1 is SEHNR and CDR2 FQNEAQ (reference sequence). Trimming removed 1 base from V and 2 bases from J, with 8 bases in between. This CDR3 contains 14 residues. The chain's CDR3 is CASSLVPQNYGYTF. DNA of the CDR3: TGTGCCAGCAGCTTAGTCCCACAAAACTATGGCTACACCTTC.

This clonotype has only a few counts. The V and J genes are TRBV21-1 and TRBJ2-7; TRBD1 is the table's D call, not checked against the DNA. TRBV21-1 is labeled a pseudogene. CDR3 length: 14 amino acids. In DNA form, the CDR3 reads TGTGCCAGCACTTACGGGACAGGGGGACACGAGCAGTACTTC. Translation gives CASTYGTGGHEQYF.

The chain has TRBV4-2 and TRBJ1-1; 8 bases are a match to TRBD1. The V segment lost 1 base and the J segment 5 bases; nucleotides outside the gene matches: 6. The germline V gene encodes CDR1 LGHNA and CDR2 YNFKEQ. This CDR3 spans 15 amino acids. The CDR3 spells CASSQAGQGRTEAFF. The CDR3 DNA reads TGTGCCAGCAGCCAAGCAGGACAGGGCCGTACTGAAGCTTTCTTT.

A few counts support this clonotype. The J gene is TRBJ2-7, the V gene TRBV12-3 or TRBV12-4; maybe TRBD2 (6 bases). Trimming cost V 3 bases and J 3 bases, with 15 bases left between them. The CDR3 has 15 residues. Here the CDR3 reads CASSLEVWGDYEQYF. The CDR3 nucleotides read TGTGCCAGCAGTTTGGAGGTGTGGGGGGACTACGAGCAGTACTTC.

This clonotype appeared a few times. The J gene is TRBJ1-4, the V gene TRBV7-2; tentatively, D is TRBD1 (5 bases). The CDR3 has 14 amino acids. Trimming took 6 bases from V and 3 from J, leaving 11 bases between them. Germline V CDR1 and CDR2: SGHTA, FQGNSA. CDR3 residues: CASSSVGANEKLFF. DNA for the CDR3: TGTGCCAGCAGTTCTGTGGGGGCTAATGAAAAACTGTTTTTT.

In DNA, the CDR3 is TGTGCCAGCAGCTCGAGTAGAAATCAGCCCCAGCATTTT. Translating it yields CASSSSRNQPQHF. The rearrangement uses TRBV5-8 and TRBJ1-5; D is undetermined. This CDR3 has 13 amino acids. Deletions cut 3 bases from V and 4 bases from J, with 8 bases between. Germline CDR1 SGHTS, CDR2 YDEGEE.

The V and J genes are TRBV4-2 and TRBJ2-7; D remains unclear. The CDR3 sequence is 16 residues long. V was shortened by 0 bases and J by 0 bases, with 12 bases between the two germline ends. Germline-derived CDR1 and CDR2 are LGHNA and YNFKEQ. CDR3 sequence (DNA): TGTGCCAGCAGCCAAGAAGGTTCTTACAGCTCCTACGAGCAGTACTTC. Translated: CASSQEGSYSSYEQYF.